Following are 31 T cell receptor beta chains from one sample sequenced in a study of Graves' ophthalmopathy and Graves' hyperthyroidism. RNA served as the template for amplifying TCR beta CDR3 regions. The library came from an HTBI-primed first-round RT-PCR and a second-round multiplex PCR. Via MiXCR, TCRdb re-called the multiplex PCR reads, giving one row per CDR3 protein. The sample holds about 640,000 distinct CDR3 sequences, about 38% seen once. Sequences were obtained from peripheral blood. All receptors derive from an adult man with Graves' ophthalmopathy.

The gene calls are TRBV29-1 and TRBJ1-2; TRBD1 matches at 9 bases. Germline V CDR1 and CDR2: SQVTM, ANQGSEA. The CDR3 totals 15 residues. V lost 3 bases and J lost 0; bases outside the gene matches: 5. CDR3 in amino acids: CSVDWGQGANYGYTF. The CDR3 coding sequence is TGCAGCGTTGACTGGGGACAGGGAGCTAACTATGGCTACACCTTC.

The chain carries TRBV12-3 or TRBV12-4 and TRBJ2-7; TRBD1 matches 9 bases. Trimming at V came to 2 bases and at J to 2 bases, leaving 4 bases not matched to a gene. The CDR3 spans 15 residues. The CDR3 nucleotides read TGTGCCAGCAGTTTACTCCGACAGGGGGCCTACGAGCAGTACTTC. This sequence encodes CASSLLRQGAYEQYF.

Ten or more counts support this clonotype. The chain joins TRBV7-9 to TRBJ2-7; the D call may be TRBD1 or TRBD2 (5 bases each). The ends were cut back, 1 base at V and 6 bases at J, with 16 bases in the middle. From germline, CDR1 is SEHNR and CDR2 FQNEAQ (reference sequence). The CDR3 has 15 residues. The CDR3, as DNA: TGTGCCAGCAGCTTAGGGACGGGGCTGGGACGCGAGCAGTACTTC. Amino acids: CASSLGTGLGREQYF.

On this clonotype itself: A junction end diverges from the germline sequence, so it may reflect a read error. The chain carries TRBV10-3 and TRBJ1-2; 7 bases match TRBD1. CDR3 length: 14 amino acids. Germline loops: CDR1 ENHRY, CDR2 SYGVKD. DNA for the CDR3: TGTGCCAGCAGTTACGGGACAGAAGTTAATGGCTACACCTTC. Translated, it gives CASSYGTEVNGYTF.

This clonotype was detected only a few times. A read error may produce the germline difference seen at one junction end. The V gene is TRBV19, the J gene TRBJ2-7; 7 bases align to TRBD2. The CDR3 extends over 12 amino acids. CDR1 is LNHDA and CDR2 is SQIVND in the germline V gene (reference sequence). The DNA of the CDR3 is TGTGCTAGTAGCTTTGGGGGGGAAGAGCAGTACTTC. The encoded protein is CASSFGGEEQYF.

The chain links TRBV24-1 to TRBJ2-6; D remains ambiguous. CDR1 and CDR2 from the germline V gene are KGHDR and SFDVKD. The CDR3 runs 18 residues. Trimming stripped 4 bases from V and 0 bases from J, with 15 bases between. The CDR3 reads CATSENRALLSGANVLTF. The CDR3 nucleotides are TGTGCCACCAGTGAAAACCGGGCCCTCCTCTCTGGGGCCAACGTCCTGACTTTC.

This clonotype has ten or more counts. The J gene is TRBJ1-1, the V gene TRBV6-5; D call uncertain. This CDR3 spans 17 amino acids. Trimming stripped 5 bases from V and 0 bases from J, with 19 bases between. CDR1 is MNHEY, CDR2 SVGAGI, per germline. The CDR3 coding sequence is TGTGCCAGCAGTCCTGCAGCCGGTGGACGGTTGAACACTGAAGCTTTCTTT. Protein: CASSPAAGGRLNTEAFF.

The chain couples TRBV10-3 to TRBJ1-4; 7 nucleotides agree with TRBD1. CDR1 is ENHRY, CDR2 SYGVKD, per germline. The CDR3 covers 15 residues. Germline trimming cut 2 bases from V and 4 bases from J; bases unmatched to any gene: 4. The CDR3 region has the DNA TGTGCCATCAGTGAGGGCAGGGGGGGTAATGAAAAACTGTTTTTT. Translated, it gives CAISEGRGGNEKLFF.

The V call is TRBV2, the J call TRBJ2-7; TRBD1 aligns across 8 bases. Germline CDR1 reads SNHLY; CDR2 reads FYNNEI. This CDR3 region has 15 residues. V shed 8 bases and J 1 base; nucleotides not matched to a gene: 10. Written as DNA, the CDR3 is TGTGCCAGCTATGCCGGGACAGGCCATTCCTACGAGCAGTACTTC. Residues: CASYAGTGHSYEQYF.

The chain combines TRBV2 with TRBJ2-2, with D perhaps TRBD2 (6 bases). V dropped 5 bases and J dropped 9 bases, with 16 bases sitting between them. The CDR3 loop spans 14 amino acids. Germline loops: CDR1 SNHLY, CDR2 FYNNEI. CDR3 bases: TGTGCCAGCAGTTTAGGAGGGGCCAAACGGGAGCTGTTTTTT. Translation: CASSLGGAKRELFF.

The chain joins TRBV2 to TRBJ2-5, with no clear D. Germline CDR1 reads SNHLY; CDR2 reads FYNNEI. This CDR3 has 14 residues. V was clipped by 5 bases and J by 0 bases, with 10 bases between them. CDR3 nucleotides: TGTGCCAGCAGTTACGCATCCGACCAAGAGACCCAGTACTTC. Its translation is CASSYASDQETQYF.

As to this clonotype: The junction departs from the called germline gene at one end, perhaps through a read error. The gene calls are TRBV10-3 and TRBJ1-6; D is unresolved. The CDR3 has 13 residues. Germline-derived CDR1 and CDR2 are ENHRY and SYGVKD. The CDR3 DNA reads TGTGCCAGCAGTTACGGGGTCAATTCACCCCTCCACTTT. Its translation is CASSYGVNSPLHF.

CDR3 sequence: CASSTSGTNEQFF. CDR3 coding DNA: TGTGCCAGCAGCACTAGCGGAACCAATGAGCAGTTCTTC. The V and J genes are TRBV7-9 and TRBJ2-1; TRBD2 aligns across 8 bases. V was clipped by 5 bases and J by 6 bases; unmatched bases: 3. CDR3 length: 13 residues. The germline V gene encodes CDR1 SEHNR and CDR2 FQNEAQ (reference sequence). The full variable domain, completed using reference TRBV7-9 and TRBJ2-1, is DTGVSQNPRHKITKRGQNVTFRCDPISEHNRLYWYRQTLGQGPEFLTYFQNEAQLEKSRLLSDRFSAERPKGSFSTLEIQRTEQGDSAMYLCASSTSGTNEQFFGPGTRLTVL.

The V call is TRBV6-1, the J call TRBJ2-7; maybe TRBD1 (6 bases). The germline gives CDR1 MNHNS, CDR2 SASEGT. Trimming removed 8 bases from V and 2 bases from J, with 16 bases in between. The CDR3 covers 14 residues. The CDR3 DNA reads TGTGCCAGCTTGGGGGACACTTCAGCCTACGAGCAGTACTTC. As protein: CASLGDTSAYEQYF.

The V gene is TRBV10-3, the J gene TRBJ2-7; D possibly corresponds to TRBD1 (6 bases). Per germline, CDR1 ENHRY and CDR2 SYGVKD. The CDR3 spans 12 residues. V was cut by 10 bases and J by 6 bases, with 16 bases left in between. In nucleotides, the CDR3 is TGTGCCAGCAGCCAGACAGGTCTCGAGCAGTACTTC. Protein: CASSQTGLEQYF.

The V gene is TRBV7-9, the J gene TRBJ2-7; 13 bases are a match to TRBD2. Germline trimming cut 5 bases from V and 0 bases from J; bases unmatched to any gene: 10. Germline CDR1 SEHNR, CDR2 FQNEAQ (reference sequence). The CDR3 is 18 residues long. CDR3 loop: CASSQDWTSGSNSYEQYF. Written as DNA, the CDR3 is TGTGCCAGCAGCCAAGACTGGACTAGCGGGAGCAACTCCTACGAGCAGTACTTC.

The chain is built from TRBV29-1 and TRBJ1-1, with 9 bases identical to TRBD1. The CDR3 totals 13 residues. The V and J ends lost 7 bases and 0 bases, in that order; junction bases with no gene match: 3. Per the germline V gene, CDR1 is SQVTM and CDR2 is ANQGSEA. The CDR3 nucleotides read TGCAGCGGTGACAGGGGGTTGAACACTGAAGCTTTCTTT. It translates to CSGDRGLNTEAFF. The full variable domain, its missing parts supplied by reference TRBV29-1 and TRBJ1-1, is SAVISQKPSRDICQRGTSLTIQCQVDSQVTMMFWYRQQPGQSLTLIATANQGSEATYESGFVIDKFPISRPNLTFSTLTVSNMSPEDSSIYLCSGDRGLNTEAFFGQGTRLTVV.

The chain carries TRBV29-1 and TRBJ2-7; D uncertain. The CDR3 spans 11 residues. The V gene lost 8 bases and the J gene lost 4 bases, with 12 bases spanning the gap. CDR1 and CDR2 (germline): SQVTM, ANQGSEA. The CDR3 nucleotides read TGCAGCACCCCAGACGGTTACGAGCAGTACTTC. As protein: CSTPDGYEQYF.

J is TRBJ1-1 and V is TRBV9; D possibly corresponds to TRBD1 (5 bases). In germline, CDR1 is SGDLS, CDR2 YYNGEE. CDR3 length equals 18 residues. V lost 4 bases and J lost 1, with 23 bases in between. CDR3 DNA: TGTGCCAGCAGCCAAGATCGAGGGGACCCTTGGGGGAACACTGAAGCTTTCTTT. This translates into CASSQDRGDPWGNTEAFF. Based on the CDR3 plus reference TRBV9 and TRBJ1-1, the full variable domain is DSGVTQTPKHLITATGQRVTLRCSPRSGDLSVYWYQQSLDQGLQFLIQYYNGEERAKGNILERFSAQQFPDLHSELNLSSLELGDSALYFCASSQDRGDPWGNTEAFFGQGTRLTVV.

The chain combines TRBV2 with TRBJ1-5; 8 bases agree with TRBD1. Germline lookup yields CDR1 SNHLY and CDR2 FYNNEI. CDR3 size: 14 residues. The V and J ends lost 6 bases and 8 bases, in that order; junction bases with no gene match: 9. The CDR3 sequence: CASRDRARVKPQHF. DNA for the CDR3: TGTGCCAGCAGGGACAGGGCCCGTGTGAAGCCCCAGCATTTT.

On this clonotype: The missing conserved phenylalanine or tryptophan at the end of this CDR3 makes a read error likely. The rearrangement uses TRBV10-3 and TRBJ1-1; possible D gene TRBD1, 5 bases. Germline-derived CDR1 and CDR2 are ENHRY and SYGVKD. This CDR3 has 16 amino acids. The ends were cut back, 0 bases at V and 7 bases at J, with 18 bases in the middle. The CDR3 nucleotides read TGTGCCATCAGTGAGTCGACCTATGAAGGCGGGGGTGAAGCTTTCTCT. This sequence encodes CAISESTYEGGGEAFS.

This clonotype was seen ten or more times. V usage is TRBV29-1 and J usage is TRBJ1-1, with TRBD1 identical over 9 bases. J was trimmed by 0 bases and V by 6 bases; bases with no gene match: 2. This CDR3 spans 13 amino acids. CDR1 and CDR2 (germline): SQVTM, ANQGSEA. The CDR3, as DNA: TGCAGCGTCGGACAGGGGCTGAACACTGAAGCTTTCTTT. Residues: CSVGQGLNTEAFF.

This clonotype has ten or more counts. The V call is TRBV12-3 or TRBV12-4, the J call TRBJ1-1; D ambiguous. Trimming left V 1 base short and J 6 bases short, with 9 bases between. CDR3 length: 13 amino acids. The CDR3 DNA reads TGTGCCAGCAGTTTAGGGGGATACGCTGAAGCTTTCTTT. Translation: CASSLGGYAEAFF.

DNA of the CDR3: TGTGCCACCAGTCCCCCAGGGGGCTCTGGAAACACCATATATTTT. Its protein product is CATSPPGGSGNTIYF. The gene calls are TRBV24-1 and TRBJ1-3, with 7 bases fitting TRBD1. Germline CDR1 and CDR2: KGHDR and SFDVKD. CDR3 length: 15 amino acids. With V trimmed by 6 bases and J by 0 bases, 4 bases remained unmatched.

The genes are TRBV29-1 and TRBJ2-5; no reliable D call. This CDR3 comprises 12 residues. Per the germline V gene, CDR1 is SQVTM and CDR2 is ANQGSEA. CDR3 loop: CSSGRIQETQYF. CDR3 sequence (DNA): TGCAGTTCCGGACGGATACAAGAGACCCAGTACTTC.

This clonotype came up many times. The chain carries TRBV19 and TRBJ1-5; TRBD1 is a possible D gene (6 bases). V lost 4 bases to trimming and J lost 7 bases, with 14 bases between them. Germline-derived CDR1 and CDR2 are LNHDA and SQIVND (reference sequence). The CDR3 spans 14 residues. CDR3 loop: CASSTRQVGQPQHF. The DNA for the CDR3 is TGTGCCAGTAGTACTCGACAGGTCGGGCAGCCCCAGCATTTT.

This clonotype occurred many times. The rearrangement links TRBV10-3 to TRBJ1-1; possibly TRBD1 for D (5 bases). This CDR3 is built from 14 residues. V dropped 1 base and J dropped 6 bases, with 12 bases sitting between them. Per the germline V gene, CDR1 is ENHRY and CDR2 is SYGVKD. DNA of the CDR3: TGTGCCATCAGTGAGTTGGACGAGGGGTCTGAAGCTTTCTTT. Protein sequence: CAISELDEGSEAFF.

This clonotype appeared many times. This rearrangement joins TRBV19 to TRBJ1-1, with D unresolved. The CDR3 loop spans 15 amino acids. The ends were cut back, 6 bases at V and 3 bases at J, with 17 bases in the middle. Germline CDR1 and CDR2: LNHDA and SQIVND (reference sequence). This CDR3 reads CASSQITAVYTEAFF. CDR3 in DNA: TGTGCCAGTAGCCAAATCACCGCAGTATACACTGAAGCTTTCTTT.

This clonotype was observed a few times. A junction boundary mismatches the germline segment, possibly from a read error. The chain uses TRBV4-1 and TRBJ2-7; 12 nucleotides line up with TRBD1. Germline V gene data show CDR1 as MGHRA and CDR2 as YSYEKL. The CDR3 length is 13 residues. The CDR3: CASGTGGSNEQYF. The DNA of the CDR3 is TGCGCCAGCGGGACAGGGGGCTCCAACGAGCAGTACTTC.

This clonotype has ten or more counts. The chain recombines TRBV7-2 with TRBJ2-7, with TRBD1 identical over 7 bases. Per germline, CDR1 SGHTA and CDR2 FQGNSA. After removal of 6 bases from V and 6 bases from J, the junction contained 5 bases not matched to a gene. The CDR3 consists of 12 residues. Here the CDR3 DNA reads TGTGCCAGCAGATTGACAGGGACCGAGCAGTACTTC. Amino acids: CASRLTGTEQYF.

This clonotype was counted at least ten times. The chain couples TRBV10-2 to TRBJ1-6, with D hard to call. The CDR3 totals 14 residues. V was clipped by 6 bases and J by 10 bases, with 16 bases between them. CDR1 WSHSY and CDR2 SAAADI come from the germline V gene. The CDR3 DNA is TGCGCCAGCAGGGCCGGGTCGCACCACTCACCCCTCCACTTT. Protein sequence: CASRAGSHHSPLHF.